Listed here are 23 T cell receptor beta chains from one sample, sequenced in a study of blood T cells in healthy people across ages (dated by TCRdb to 2013 to 2016). Receptors were amplified or captured by 5' RACE. Sequencing was carried out with an Illumina HiSeq 2500. A second roughly 6 to 11 cycle PCR used a sample-barcoded 5' primer and a J-beta primer mix. TCRdb cleaned the public reads at Q25 with fastp, built clones with MiXCR and kept in-frame beta chains. Rows with one shared CDR3 protein collapse into an entry with the most common genes and DNA. Here the sample has about 1 million distinct CDR3 sequences; 40% to 55% occur a single time. The ten biggest clones cover approximately 19% of the sample. The sequencing sample was made of blood. These receptors were taken from a woman aged 55-69 years in good health.

This clonotype was detected once. This chain connects TRBV4-1 to TRBJ2-5; D assignment may be TRBD1 or TRBD2 (5 bases each). The CDR3 has 17 residues. Germline V gene lookup returns CDR1 MGHRA and CDR2 YSYEKL. V was shortened by 3 bases and J by 4 bases, with 21 bases between the two germline ends. The CDR3 nucleotides are TGCGCCAGCAGCCATACTCCGGGACCATCGTACGCAGAGACCCAGTACTTC. It codes for CASSHTPGPSYAETQYF.

Turning to this clonotype: Germline is not matched at one junction end, which may reflect a read error. The CDR3 region has the DNA TGTGCCGGCAGCGTAGAGGGCGAACAGTTCTTC. Residues: CAGSVEGEQFF. The rearrangement links TRBV9 to TRBJ2-1, with D possibly being TRBD2 (5 bases). Germline V gene sequence: CDR1 SGDLS, CDR2 YYNGEE. The CDR3 length is 11 residues. Full variable domain (missing parts from reference TRBV9 and TRBJ2-1): DSGVTQTPKHLITATGQRVTLRCSPRSGDLSVYWYQQSLDQGLQFLIQYYNGEERAKGNILERFSAQQFPDLHSELNLSSLELGDSALYFCAGSVEGEQFFGPGTRLTVL.

In its sample, this clonotype was seen many times. The chain recombines TRBV7-9 with TRBJ2-7; 8 bases agree with TRBD1. V was clipped by 1 base and J by 3 bases; unmatched bases: 11. In germline, CDR1 is SEHNR, CDR2 FQNEAQ (reference sequence). The CDR3 contains 17 residues. CDR3 protein: CASSLGSIGTGVYEQYF. The CDR3 DNA reads TGTGCCAGCAGCTTAGGTTCGATTGGGACAGGAGTCTACGAGCAGTACTTC.

The chain carries TRBV18 and TRBJ1-5; D gene ambiguous. CDR1 is KGHSH, CDR2 LQKENI, per germline. V lost 0 bases, J lost 7 bases, and 7 bases lay in between. The CDR3 runs to 13 residues. Here the CDR3 DNA reads TGTGCCAGCTCACCACCGGGCGGGCAGCCCCAGCATTTT. Encoded protein: CASSPPGGQPQHF.

V and J are TRBV5-5 and TRBJ1-1, with D unresolved. This CDR3 region has 13 residues. Between the trimmed V and J ends, which lost 0 bases and 7 bases, there was a span of 10 bases. Germline CDR1 reads SGHKS; CDR2 reads YYEKEE (reference sequence). The CDR3 reads CASSLASRGEAFF. The CDR3 DNA sequence: TGTGCCAGCAGCTTGGCCTCCCGGGGTGAAGCTTTCTTT.

This sequence joins TRBV19 and TRBJ2-1; 13 nucleotides agree with TRBD2. J lost 6 bases, V lost 2 bases, and 13 bases had no gene match. Per the germline V gene, CDR1 is LNHDA and CDR2 is SQIVND (reference sequence). The CDR3 runs 19 residues. CDR3 protein: CASSIRATGLAGSANEQFF. Here the CDR3 DNA reads TGTGCCAGTAGTATAAGGGCGACGGGACTAGCGGGATCGGCCAATGAGCAGTTCTTC.

The chain uses TRBV5-4 and TRBJ2-5; TRBD2 matches 8 bases. Germline lookup yields CDR1 SGHNT and CDR2 YYREEE (reference sequence). The CDR3 has 14 residues. Trimming cost V 1 base and J 4 bases; bases outside gene matches: 3. In DNA, the CDR3 is TGTGCCAGCAGCTTGCGAGCGGGAGCAGAGACCCAGTACTTC. Translating gives CASSLRAGAETQYF.

The chain uses TRBV2 and TRBJ2-4, with 7 bases identical to TRBD2. Germline CDR1 SNHLY, CDR2 FYNNEI. This CDR3 contains 14 residues. After removal of 1 base from V and 9 bases from J, the junction contained 6 bases not matched to a gene. CDR3: CASSEGGLRGIQYF. CDR3 in DNA: TGTGCCAGCAGTGAAGGGGGACTAAGGGGCATTCAGTACTTC.

The V and J genes are TRBV18 and TRBJ1-2; a weak D match, TRBD1 (5 bases). Trimming left V 0 bases short and J 4 bases short, with 15 bases between. The germline CDR1 and CDR2 sequences are KGHSH and LQKENI. CDR3 size: 16 residues. Here the CDR3 reads CASSPPREGFGYGYTF. Here the CDR3 DNA reads TGTGCCAGCTCACCACCGAGGGAGGGGTTCGGCTATGGCTACACCTTC.

This clonotype showed up just a few times. The chain has TRBV2 and TRBJ1-2; TRBD1 might be the D (5 bases). This CDR3 is built from 15 residues. Germline V lookup: CDR1 SNHLY, CDR2 FYNNEI. Trimming took off 8 bases at V and 0 bases at J, with 16 bases between the two ends. CDR3 protein: CASREQAISNYGYTF. The CDR3 DNA is TGTGCCAGCCGAGAACAGGCTATATCTAACTATGGCTACACCTTC.

This clonotype was observed a few times. The rearrangement links TRBV12-3 or TRBV12-4 to TRBJ2-1, with 9 nucleotides matching TRBD1. This CDR3 region has 15 residues. With V trimmed by 7 bases and J by 2 bases, 6 bases remained unmatched. In nucleotides, the CDR3 is TGTGCCAGCAAAGATACAGGGGGCGCCTACAATGAGCAGTTCTTC. Protein sequence: CASKDTGGAYNEQFF.

This chain joins TRBV6-6 and TRBJ2-3; 12 bases map to TRBD2. The CDR3 extends over 15 amino acids. Germline lookup yields CDR1 MNHNY and CDR2 SVGAGI (reference sequence). The V gene end was trimmed by 6 bases and the J gene end by 4 bases; junction bases not matched to a gene: 5. The CDR3 loop is CASRRLAGDADTQYF. The CDR3 nucleotides are TGTGCCAGCAGACGACTAGCGGGAGACGCAGATACGCAGTATTTT.

A remark on this clonotype: As the CDR3 is not closed by the conserved phenylalanine or tryptophan, this likely results from a read error. The chain combines TRBV3-1 with TRBJ2-5; 12 bases fit TRBD2. The J call may be faulty, since TRBJ2-4 better matches the DNA end. The CDR3 totals 14 residues. The germline gives CDR1 LGHDT, CDR2 YNNKEL (reference sequence). CDR3 residues: CASSQTSGSSIQYL. The CDR3 DNA follows: TGTGCCAGCAGCCAGACTAGCGGGAGTAGCATTCAGTACCTC.

The chain uses TRBV5-1 and TRBJ2-5; D is uncertain. Deletions cut 0 bases from V and 7 bases from J, with 16 bases between. The CDR3 extends over 15 amino acids. The germline V gene has CDR1 SGHRS and CDR2 YFSETQ. CDR3 sequence reads: CASSLEGSDWGTQYF. CDR3 nucleotides: TGCGCCAGCAGCTTGGAAGGATCTGATTGGGGGACCCAGTACTTC.

This clonotype was counted a single time. An end of the junction does not agree with germline; a read error may underlie this. The CDR3 protein is CASSPSELAGGVAKNIQYF. The CDR3, as DNA: TGTGCCAGTAGCCCCAGTGAGTTAGCGGGAGGGGTGGCCAAAAACATTCAGTACTTC. The V gene is TRBV3-1, the J gene TRBJ2-4, with TRBD2 identical over 11 bases. CDR1 is LGHDT, CDR2 YNNKEL, per germline (reference sequence). The CDR3 loop spans 19 amino acids.

This clonotype was seen a handful of times. The rearrangement joins TRBV7-2 to TRBJ2-4; 9 bases map to TRBD2. The CDR3 contains 15 residues. Per germline, CDR1 SGHTA and CDR2 FQGNSA. V lost 7 bases, J lost 13 bases, and 17 bases stayed unmatched. CDR3 sequence reads: CASIKGGTSPLEQYF. The CDR3 bases are TGTGCCAGCATCAAAGGAGGGACTAGCCCGCTTGAGCAGTACTTC.

The gene calls are TRBV7-2 and TRBJ2-2; D not certain. The CDR3 has 16 amino acids. The V and J ends lost 5 bases and 2 bases respectively, with 15 bases between them. CDR1 SGHTA and CDR2 FQGNSA come from the germline V gene. Here the CDR3 reads CASSRVKASNTGELFF. As DNA, the CDR3 is TGTGCCAGCAGCCGGGTGAAAGCCTCAAACACCGGGGAGCTGTTTTTT.

V and J are TRBV3-1 and TRBJ2-7; 7 nucleotides agree with TRBD2. The CDR3 sequence is 14 residues long. With 8 bases clipped from V and 7 bases from J, the junction kept 14 bases outside the gene matches. Germline V gene lookup returns CDR1 LGHDT and CDR2 YNNKEL (reference sequence). The CDR3 coding sequence is TGTGCCAGCTCTAAGTGGGCGGGAGTTAGGGAGCAGTACTTC. It codes for CASSKWAGVREQYF.

With respect to this clonotype: Given a much more abundant clone one base away, this may be a read error. The gene calls are TRBV4-1 and TRBJ2-7; D is undetermined. The V end was cut by 1 base, the J end by 5 bases, with 6 bases between. This CDR3 contains 12 residues. CDR1 MGHRA and CDR2 YSYEKL come from the germline V gene. The CDR3 region is CASSQGSDEQYF. DNA for the CDR3: TGCGCCAGCAGCCAAGGCAGCGACGAGCAGTACTTC.

This chain joins TRBV6-6 and TRBJ2-1; TRBD2 matches 9 bases. Losses at the gene ends were 4 bases for V and 7 bases for J; bases not matched to a gene: 11. Germline-derived CDR1 and CDR2 are MNHNY and SVGAGI (reference sequence). The CDR3 is made up of 16 amino acids. CDR3 in DNA: TGTGCCAGCAGTTCTCAACTAGCGGGCGGGGGGAATGAGCAGTTCTTC. Its protein product is CASSSQLAGGGNEQFF.

The V call is TRBV9, the J call TRBJ2-3; possible D gene TRBD2, 6 bases. The CDR3 is 16 amino acids. Germline values: CDR1 SGDLS, CDR2 YYNGEE. The V end lost 3 bases, the J end lost 0 bases, and 14 bases lay between the germline ends. CDR3: CASSAQPGLSTDTQYF. CDR3 in DNA: TGTGCCAGCAGCGCACAACCGGGACTCAGCACAGATACGCAGTATTTT.

This clonotype was picked up one time. The J gene is TRBJ2-5, the V gene TRBV14, with TRBD1 matching over 7 bases. The J call is in doubt because the DNA end fits TRBJ2-7 better. The CDR3 is 14 residues long. CDR1 is SGHDN, CDR2 FVKESK, per germline. The CDR3 protein is CASSTGVGSREQYF. The CDR3 DNA reads TGTGCCAGCAGCACAGGGGTCGGGTCGCGCGAGCAGTACTTC.

V is TRBV2 and J is TRBJ1-2; the D is unclear. The V gene's germline CDR1 is SNHLY and CDR2 FYNNEI. V was pared by 8 bases and J by 6 bases, with 13 bases between. The CDR3 spans 12 residues. CDR3 protein: CASLRLPHGYTF. The CDR3 bases are TGTGCCAGCTTAAGGCTTCCCCATGGCTACACCTTC.